A single sample gave rise to the 25 T cell receptor beta chains below, sequenced in a study of Tregs in tolerant kidney transplant recipients. TCRdb's copy holds only in-frame clones and misses some; the assay was immunoSEQ multiplex PCR. The repertoire shows tens of thousands of clones; the top ten hold roughly 0.8%. The sample was CD4+ T cells from blood, taken before the transplant. These receptors all stem from a human donor who received a combined kidney and bone marrow transplant.

As for this clone: Read sequence stops 3 residues before the CDR3 end, and the germline J gene provides the missing end. This chain links TRBV19 with TRBJ1-3; no firm D call. The CDR3 consists of 17 residues. Trimming removed 1 base from V and 3 bases from J, with 16 bases in between. Germline loops: CDR1 LNHDA, CDR2 SQIVND (reference sequence). Here the CDR3 reads CASSIGRGANGGNTIYF. CDR3 DNA (partial): TGTGCCAGTAGTATAGGACGAGGAGCGAACGGTGGAAACACC.

As for this clone: An end of the junction does not agree with germline; a read error may underlie this. Read coverage stops 3 residues before the CDR3 terminus; the germline J gene supplies the remainder. This chain connects TRBV7-6 to TRBJ1-3; 9 nucleotides match TRBD1. This CDR3 is built from 17 residues. Germline V lookup: CDR1 SGHVS, CDR2 FNYEAQ. CDR3 DNA (partial): TGTGCCAGCAGCTTACGGGGACAGGGCGCCTCTCGAAACACC. It translates to CASSLRGQGASRNT. Given in full, the CDR3 is CASSLRGQGASRNTIYF.

Note on this clone: The observed sequence ends 3 residues before the CDR3 terminus, with the missing tail filled in from the germline J gene. This chain joins TRBV28 and TRBJ1-5; 9 bases map to TRBD1. Trimming cost V 7 bases and J 7 bases; bases outside gene matches: 11. The CDR3 runs 15 residues. Per the germline V gene, CDR1 is MDHEN and CDR2 is SYDVKM. The CDR3: CASNLGTGYRQPQHF. Partial CDR3 DNA: TGTGCCAGCAATTTGGGGACAGGGTACCGGCAGCCC.

With regard to this clone: The read terminates 3 residues ahead of where the CDR3 ends, so the germline J gene completes it. The V call is TRBV5-1, the J call TRBJ2-3, with TRBD2 matching over 10 bases. CDR1 is SGHRS, CDR2 YFSETQ, per germline. Losses at the gene ends were 0 bases for V and 4 bases for J; bases not matched to a gene: 2. The CDR3 loop spans 15 amino acids. The CDR3 DNA, read in part, is TGCGCCAGCAGCTTGGCTAGCGGGGGCGCAGATACG. Its translation is CASSLASGGADT. The whole CDR3 region reads CASSLASGGADTQYF.

Incomplete CDR3 DNA: TGTGCCAGCTCACCACTAGGCAGGATTAATGAAAAA. It is translated as CASSPLGRINEK. The entire CDR3 protein is CASSPLGRINEKLFF. The chain has TRBV18 and TRBJ1-4; D is ambiguous. The CDR3 end lies 3 residues beyond the end of the read and is filled in from the germline J gene. The CDR3 has 15 amino acids. Germline V lookup: CDR1 KGHSH, CDR2 LQKENI. Deletions cut 1 base from V and 4 bases from J, with 10 bases between.

In regard to this clone: The read stops 3 residues short of the end of the CDR3; the missing end is completed from the germline J gene. The chain joins TRBV7-2 to TRBJ1-2; tentative D call: TRBD1 (5 bases). The CDR3 is made up of 12 amino acids. Germline V gene sequence: CDR1 SGHTA, CDR2 FQGNSA. V shed 4 bases and J shed 4 bases, with 7 bases lying between them. The CDR3 loop is CASSSGLYGYTF. The sequenced part of the CDR3 DNA is TGTGCCAGCAGCTCGGGACTCTATGGC.

On this clone: The observed sequence ends 3 residues before the CDR3 terminus, with the missing tail filled in from the germline J gene. The chain is built from TRBV18 and TRBJ2-7, with TRBD1 matching 9 bases. The V gene's germline CDR1 is KGHSH and CDR2 LQKENI. CDR3 size: 15 residues. The ends lost 3 bases at V and 2 bases at J; junction bases unmatched: 5. This chain's CDR3 is CASSPGTGSPYEQYF. The part of the CDR3 DNA that was read is TGTGCCAGCTCACCGGGGACAGGGTCCCCCTACGAG.

In regard to this clone: Sequencing ends 3 residues short of the CDR3 end; the germline J gene provides the rest. This rearrangement joins TRBV29-1 to TRBJ2-3, with 7 bases aligning to TRBD1. Germline V gives CDR1 SQVTM, CDR2 ANQGSEA. The junction had 5 bases not matched to a gene; V was cut back by 5 bases and J by 0 bases. This CDR3 contains 14 residues. The sequenced part of the CDR3 DNA is TGCAGCGTTAACCGGGACAGAAGCACAGATACG. Protein sequence: CSVNRDRSTDT. The CDR3, in full, reads CSVNRDRSTDTQYF.

A word on this clone: The CDR3 end falls 3 residues outside the read, so it is completed with the germline J gene. J is TRBJ2-5 and V is TRBV2; D is possibly TRBD1 (6 bases). Germline V gene sequence: CDR1 SNHLY, CDR2 FYNNEI. The CDR3 is 14 residues long. The germline V and J ends were trimmed by 4 bases and 3 bases, with 12 bases remaining between them. This CDR3 is CASSGLTGKETQYF. CDR3 DNA, as far as it was read: TGTGCCAGCAGTGGGCTGACAGGAAAAGAGACC.

A note on this clone: The CDR3 is cut off 3 residues early in the read; its end comes from the germline J gene. The chain has TRBV19 and TRBJ1-1; 8 bases align to TRBD1. The CDR3 has 15 residues. CDR1 is LNHDA, CDR2 SQIVND, per germline (reference sequence). Losses at the gene ends were 6 bases for V and 5 bases for J; bases not matched to a gene: 11. CDR3 DNA (partial): TGTGCCAGTAGATCAAGAACAGGGGGGTATACTGAA. Protein: CASRSRTGGYTE. The whole CDR3 sequence reads CASRSRTGGYTEAFF.

Of note for this clone: Read coverage stops 3 residues before the CDR3 terminus; the germline J gene supplies the remainder. The chain recombines TRBV19 with TRBJ1-4, with D uncertain. The CDR3 extends over 13 amino acids. Trimming cost V 5 bases and J 8 bases, with 12 bases left between them. Germline V CDR1 and CDR2: LNHDA, SQIVND (reference sequence). This chain's CDR3 is CASSSGLGEKLFF. The part of the CDR3 DNA that was read is TGTGCCAGTAGTTCTGGCCTAGGAGAAAAA.

Points on this clone: The read stops 3 residues short of the end of the CDR3; the missing end is completed from the germline J gene. J is TRBJ1-1 and V is TRBV7-9; 7 nucleotides line up with TRBD1. After removal of 3 bases from V and 6 bases from J, the junction contained 4 bases not matched to a gene. The CDR3 length is 13 residues. Germline CDR1 and CDR2: SEHNR and FQNEAQ (reference sequence). The CDR3 loop reads CASSFDTGAEAFF. The part of the CDR3 DNA that was read is TGTGCCAGCAGCTTCGACACAGGGGCTGAA.

CDR3 DNA (partial): TGTGCCAGCAGCTTCACTAGCGAACCCTACGAG. It is translated as CASSFTSEPYE. The full CDR3 sequence reads CASSFTSEPYEQYF. V is TRBV2 and J is TRBJ2-7, with 7 bases matching TRBD2. The read halts 3 residues ahead of the CDR3 end, with the missing end drawn from the germline J gene. Per germline, CDR1 SNHLY and CDR2 FYNNEI. The CDR3 runs to 14 residues. After removal of 6 bases from V and 2 bases from J, the junction contained 7 bases not matched to a gene.

Concerning this clone itself: The read falls 3 residues short of the CDR3 end, and the missing part is taken from the germline J gene. V usage is TRBV30 and J usage is TRBJ2-7, with a possible D match to TRBD2 (5 bases). Trimming pared 2 bases from V and 2 bases from J, leaving 13 bases between. Looked up from germline, CDR1 is GTSNPN and CDR2 is SVGIG (reference sequence). The CDR3 contains 14 residues. The sequenced part of the CDR3 DNA is TGTGCCTGGAGTACGGCGGGTCCCGCCTACGAG. Translating it yields CAWSTAGPAYE. The CDR3, in full, reads CAWSTAGPAYEQYF.

For this clone: The read falls 3 residues short of the CDR3 end, and the missing part is taken from the germline J gene. The rearrangement links TRBV7-8 to TRBJ2-2; a weak D match, TRBD1 (6 bases). The CDR3 has 18 residues. V shed 1 base and J shed 0 bases, with 15 bases lying between them. From germline, CDR1 is SGHVS and CDR2 FQNEAQ. Partial CDR3 DNA: TGTGCCAGCAGCTTAGTACGGTTCCAGGGGACGAACACCGGGGAG. Translated, it gives CASSLVRFQGTNTGE. The full CDR3 is CASSLVRFQGTNTGELFF.

On this clone itself: The read finishes 3 residues shy of the CDR3 end, and the germline J gene is used to complete it. The chain has TRBV5-1 and TRBJ1-2; TRBD1 might be the D (6 bases). This CDR3 region has 15 residues. Germline-derived CDR1 and CDR2 are SGHRS and YFSETQ. This CDR3 is CASSLEGVSLRGYTF. Incomplete CDR3 DNA: TGCGCCAGCAGCTTGGAGGGGGTTTCCCTACGAGGC.

Regarding this clone: The CDR3 extends 3 residues past the end of the read, so its final part is completed from the germline J gene. V usage is TRBV18 and J usage is TRBJ2-7; a possible D gene is TRBD1 (6 bases). CDR1 is KGHSH and CDR2 is LQKENI in the germline V gene. The CDR3 covers 14 residues. V dropped 3 bases and J dropped 0 bases, with 9 bases sitting between them. The chain's CDR3 is CASSPRQASYEQYF. The part of the CDR3 DNA that was read is TGTGCCAGCTCACCGAGACAGGCCTCCTACGAG.

Comment on this clone: The read terminates 3 residues ahead of where the CDR3 ends, so the germline J gene completes it. The V call is TRBV7-8, the J call TRBJ1-1; tentatively, D is TRBD1 (5 bases). The ends were cut back, 1 base at V and 4 bases at J, with 7 bases in the middle. CDR3 length equals 13 residues. Germline values: CDR1 SGHVS, CDR2 FQNEAQ. The CDR3 sequence: CASSLGGGTEAFF. The covered CDR3 bases are TGTGCCAGCAGCTTAGGGGGCGGCACTGAA.

In the case of this clone: From the germline J gene comes the end of the CDR3, since the read stops 3 residues before it. The chain combines TRBV19 with TRBJ1-4, with TRBD1 matching over 9 bases. Trimming at V came to 5 bases and at J to 5 bases, leaving 6 bases not matched to a gene. Per germline, CDR1 LNHDA and CDR2 SQIVND (reference sequence). The CDR3 loop spans 15 amino acids. The CDR3 sequence is CASSRGDRANEKLFF. Incomplete CDR3 DNA: TGTGCCAGTAGTCGCGGGGACAGGGCAAATGAAAAA.

Details on this clone: The read finishes 3 residues shy of the CDR3 end, and the germline J gene is used to complete it. The chain recombines TRBV7-6 with TRBJ2-3; perhaps TRBD1 as D (6 bases). Germline assignment: CDR1 SGHVS and CDR2 FNYEAQ. Trimming removed 4 bases at V and 7 bases at J, with 12 bases between. CDR3 length: 13 residues. CDR3 in amino acids: CASSSGAGNTQYF. The sequenced part of the CDR3 DNA is TGTGCCAGCAGCTCAGGGGCTGGGAATACG.

A remark on this clone: From the germline J gene comes the end of the CDR3, since the read stops 3 residues before it. The chain carries TRBV7-2 and TRBJ2-3; D is possibly TRBD2 (5 bases). V shed 4 bases and J shed 2 bases, with 13 bases lying between them. The CDR3 is made up of 15 amino acids. From germline, CDR1 is SGHTA and CDR2 FQGNSA. The CDR3 here is CASSYPGLPTDTQYF. The covered CDR3 bases are TGTGCCAGCAGCTACCCAGGACTCCCCACAGATACG.

A note on this clone: Read coverage stops 3 residues before the CDR3 terminus; the germline J gene supplies the remainder. The chain combines TRBV7-2 with TRBJ2-7, with TRBD2 identical over 8 bases. From germline, CDR1 is SGHTA and CDR2 FQGNSA. There are 15 residues in the CDR3. With 5 bases clipped from V and 0 bases from J, the junction kept 6 bases outside the gene matches. CDR3 loop: CASSTDSGASYEQYF. The CDR3 DNA, read in part, is TGTGCCAGCAGCACCGATAGCGGGGCCTCCTACGAG.

With respect to this clone: The CDR3 goes on 3 residues after the read ends, and that part is filled in from the germline J gene. V and J are TRBV7-6 and TRBJ2-3; 10 nucleotides agree with TRBD2. The CDR3 loop spans 17 amino acids. Germline CDR1 SGHVS, CDR2 FNYEAQ. The sequenced CDR3 bases are TGTGCCAGCAGCCCCCGGATGACGAGCGGGGGGGCGGGAACG. Its protein product is CASSPRMTSGGAGT. The CDR3 as a whole reads CASSPRMTSGGAGTQYF.

Concerning this clone itself: Coverage ceases 3 residues before the CDR3 finishes, and the germline J gene fills in the end. This chain links TRBV18 with TRBJ1-4; a possible D gene is TRBD1 (5 bases). This CDR3 has 14 residues. Trimming removed 1 base at V and 8 bases at J, with 11 bases between. CDR1 KGHSH and CDR2 LQKENI come from the germline V gene. The CDR3 protein is CASSPRGGGEKLFF. The CDR3 bases that were read are TGTGCCAGCTCACCACGCGGGGGAGGGGAAAAA.

Notes on this clone: The CDR3 is cut off 3 residues early in the read; its end comes from the germline J gene. V gene TRBV19 combines with J gene TRBJ2-7; 8 bases match TRBD1. The CDR3 contains 17 residues. Unmatched junction bases numbered 14, after V lost 4 bases and J lost 3 bases. Germline CDR1 is LNHDA and CDR2 is SQIVND (reference sequence). The sequenced CDR3 bases are TGTGCCAGTAGTAACCTCCCCGGGACAGGCGTCGGCTACGAG. Translated: CASSNLPGTGVGYE. The full CDR3 protein is CASSNLPGTGVGYEQYF.